This entry concerns a single TCR beta chain. Its target is not known. Here immunoSEQ multiplex PCR was the method, and the copy in TCRdb shows in-frame clones only, minus some. The repertoire holds 85,000 to 100,000 clones, roughly 91% seen once, with 0.25% to 0.35% in the top ten. These data are taken from a study of OX40 agonist ivuxolimab in advanced cancers. The CDR3 contains 15 residues. Germline CDR1 SGHAT, CDR2 FQNNGV. V was cut by 5 bases and J by 4 bases, with 15 bases left in between. Regarding the study as a whole: CD4+ and CD8+ blood T cells expanded clonally by week 6 at 0.1 to 3.0 mg/kg. In a subset of nonresponders, normalized T-cell clonal expansion was also low.

The chain joins TRBV11-2 to TRBJ2-1, with a possible D match to TRBD1 (6 bases). The sequenced sample was CD4+ or CD8+ T cells sorted from blood, obtained in a trial of the OX40 agonist ivuxolimab. The receptor was derived from an adult with an advanced solid tumor such as melanoma, head and neck, liver or kidney cancer. CDR3 sequence reads: CASSPPGQPYNEQFF. The DNA of the CDR3 is TGTGCCAGCAGCCCCCCGGGACAACCGTACAATGAGCAGTTCTTC.